One sample yielded the 5 T cell receptor beta chains listed below, sequenced in a study of T-cell memory formation after mild COVID-19. TCRdb called the 5' RACE reads again in MiXCR, with one record for every CDR3 protein. The table includes approximately 190,000 distinct CDR3 sequences, 15% to 20% detected once. The sample comprised PBMCs or a T cell subset sorted from them (not recorded which). These receptors all come from an adult woman who had mild COVID-19 (a few samples of this study predate the infection). Cell type and time point are not known.

This clonotype was seen a handful of times. The chain employs TRBV5-1 and TRBJ1-1; TRBD1 matches 7 bases. The V gene end was trimmed by 4 bases and the J gene end by 4 bases; junction bases not matched to a gene: 4. The V gene's germline CDR1 is SGHRS and CDR2 YFSETQ. The CDR3 contains 13 residues. CDR3 sequence (DNA): TGCGCCAGCAGCCAACAGGGGATCACTGAAGCTTTCTTT. It is translated as CASSQQGITEAFF.

This chain links TRBV24-1 with TRBJ2-7; TRBD2 is a possible D gene (5 bases). Trimming removed 0 bases from V and 2 bases from J, with 22 bases in between. Germline CDR1 is KGHDR and CDR2 is SFDVKD. CDR3 length: 19 amino acids. CDR3: CATSDLRPEEVVTTYEQYF. The CDR3 DNA reads TGTGCCACCAGTGATTTGCGCCCTGAGGAGGTTGTGACCACCTACGAGCAGTACTTC.

The chain joins TRBV18 to TRBJ2-2, with D unclear. The V gene lost 1 base and the J gene lost 1 base, with 7 bases spanning the gap. The CDR3 contains 15 residues. Germline-derived CDR1 and CDR2 are KGHSH and LQKENI. CDR3 coding DNA: TGTGCCAGCTCACCACAAGAAAGGAACACCGGGGAGCTGTTTTTT. It yields the protein CASSPQERNTGELFF.

The J gene is TRBJ2-3, the V gene TRBV7-9, with D possibly matching TRBD2 (5 bases). V was shortened by 1 base and J by 1 base, with 12 bases between the two germline ends. There are 16 residues in the CDR3. Germline values: CDR1 SEHNR, CDR2 FQNEAQ (reference sequence). The CDR3 DNA follows: TGTGCCAGCAGCTTAGTTATGGAGGCTGGCACAGATACGCAGTATTTT. Its translation is CASSLVMEAGTDTQYF.

There are many counts of this clonotype. The chain joins TRBV5-4 to TRBJ1-5; D not resolved. The CDR3 sequence is 15 residues long. Germline V gene lookup returns CDR1 SGHNT and CDR2 YYREEE (reference sequence). V was pared by 8 bases and J by 0 bases, with 15 bases between. CDR3 loop: CASLTAVYSNQPQHF. Here the CDR3 DNA reads TGTGCCAGTCTTACGGCGGTTTATAGCAATCAGCCCCAGCATTTT.